This paragraph reports one TCR beta chain. These data are taken from a study of PD-L1 blockade in urothelial cancer. Study context: Patients took up atezolizumab in about 2014 at 1,200 mg intravenously every 3 weeks. Patients had undergone 0 to 3 prior chemotherapy regimens. Timepoints chosen for blood analysis were 3 weeks (second dose) and 6 weeks after treatment start.

Trimming removed 2 bases from V and 7 bases from J, with 14 bases in between. CDR3 length: 15 residues. Germline CDR1 and CDR2: MNHEY and SMNVEV (reference sequence). What went into each PCR as a spike was synthetic TCR analog templates. TCRdb's table, derived via immunoSEQ multiplex PCR, lists solely in-frame clones and lacks some. The sample holds roughly 87,000 clones, 70% to 90% seen once. Regarding time point: pretreatment peripheral blood. Sample: PBMCs, taken around atezolizumab (anti-PD-L1) treatment. This rearrangement joins TRBV27 to TRBJ2-2; D perhaps matches TRBD1 (6 bases). This TCR derives from a woman aged 80 or older with urothelial cancer. CDR3 coding DNA: TGTGCCAGCAGTTTAACAGGGACGACAGGCGGGGAGCTGTTTTTT. It encodes CASSLTGTTGGELFF.